This TCR beta chain appears in the sequencing data of a study of T cell responses to AZD1222 COVID-19 vaccine. Trimming removed 0 bases from V and 0 bases from J, with 12 bases in between. This CDR3 contains 17 residues. The V gene's germline CDR1 is KGHSY and CDR2 FQNENV. The table came from immunoSEQ multiplex PCR; TCRdb's copy has only in-frame clones and leaves some out. This table has roughly 150,000 clones, under 95% appearing once. Material: peripheral blood, obtained on day 0 of AZD1222 vaccination. The rearrangement joins TRBV16 to TRBJ2-1; D is uncertain. The clonotype originates from an adult in good health. In nucleotides, the CDR3 is TGTGCCAGCAGCCAATCAAAAGCGCCAAGCTCCTACAATGAGCAGTTCTTC. Its translation: CASSQSKAPSSYNEQFF. The full variable domain, with the rest looked up from reference TRBV16 and TRBJ2-1, is GEEVAQTPKHLVRGEGQKAKLYCAPIKGHSYVFWYQQVLKNEFKFLISFQNENVFDETGMPKERFSAKCLPNSPCSLEIQATKLEDSAVYFCASSQSKAPSSYNEQFFGPGTRLTVL.